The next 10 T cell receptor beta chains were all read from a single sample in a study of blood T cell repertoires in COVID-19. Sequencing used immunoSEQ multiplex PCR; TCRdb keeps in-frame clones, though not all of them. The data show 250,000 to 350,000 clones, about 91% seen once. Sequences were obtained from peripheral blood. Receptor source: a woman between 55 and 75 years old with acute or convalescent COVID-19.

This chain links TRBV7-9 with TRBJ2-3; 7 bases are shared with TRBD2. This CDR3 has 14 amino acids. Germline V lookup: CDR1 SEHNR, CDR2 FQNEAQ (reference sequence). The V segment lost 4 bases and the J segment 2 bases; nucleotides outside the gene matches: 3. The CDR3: CASSWAGDTDTQYF. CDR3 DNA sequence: TGTGCCAGCAGCTGGGCGGGGGACACAGATACGCAGTATTTT.

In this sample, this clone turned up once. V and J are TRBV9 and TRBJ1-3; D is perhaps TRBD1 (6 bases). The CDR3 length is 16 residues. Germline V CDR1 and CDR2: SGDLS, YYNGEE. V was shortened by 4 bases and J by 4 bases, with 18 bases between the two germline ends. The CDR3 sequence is CASSPVGGAEGNTIYF. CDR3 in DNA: TGTGCCAGCAGCCCCGTGGGGGGGGCAGAAGGAAACACCATATATTTT. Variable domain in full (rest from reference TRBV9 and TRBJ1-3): DSGVTQTPKHLITATGQRVTLRCSPRSGDLSVYWYQQSLDQGLQFLIQYYNGEERAKGNILERFSAQQFPDLHSELNLSSLELGDSALYFCASSPVGGAEGNTIYFGEGSWLTVV.

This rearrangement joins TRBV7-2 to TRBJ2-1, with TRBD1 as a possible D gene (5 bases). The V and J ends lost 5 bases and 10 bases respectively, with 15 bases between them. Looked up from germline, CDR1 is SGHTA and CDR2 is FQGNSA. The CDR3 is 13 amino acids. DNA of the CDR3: TGTGCCAGCAGCCCACAGGAGCTGGGGGAGCAGTTCTTC. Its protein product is CASSPQELGEQFF.

In DNA, the CDR3 is TGTGCCAGTAGCACGACAGGGGGTAGGGGTCAGCCCCAGCATTTT. Its translation: CASSTTGGRGQPQHF. J is TRBJ1-5 and V is TRBV19; TRBD1 matches at 9 bases. Trimming removed 6 bases from V and 6 bases from J; junction bases left unmatched: 9. Germline V CDR1 and CDR2: LNHDA, SQIVND (reference sequence). This CDR3 region has 15 residues.

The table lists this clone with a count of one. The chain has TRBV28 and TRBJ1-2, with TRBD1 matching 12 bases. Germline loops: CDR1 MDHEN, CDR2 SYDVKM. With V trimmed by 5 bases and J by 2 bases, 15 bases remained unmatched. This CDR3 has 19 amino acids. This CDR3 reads CASSGGTGGAENMNYGYTF. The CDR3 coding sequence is TGTGCCAGCAGTGGGGGGACAGGGGGCGCGGAGAATATGAACTATGGCTACACCTTC.

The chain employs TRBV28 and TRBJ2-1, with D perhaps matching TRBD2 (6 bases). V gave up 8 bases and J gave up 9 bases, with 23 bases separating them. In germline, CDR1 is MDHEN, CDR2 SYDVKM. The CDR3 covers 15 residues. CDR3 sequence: CASGDPAGRQGEQFF. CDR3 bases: TGTGCCAGCGGAGACCCCGCGGGGCGCCAGGGTGAGCAGTTCTTC.

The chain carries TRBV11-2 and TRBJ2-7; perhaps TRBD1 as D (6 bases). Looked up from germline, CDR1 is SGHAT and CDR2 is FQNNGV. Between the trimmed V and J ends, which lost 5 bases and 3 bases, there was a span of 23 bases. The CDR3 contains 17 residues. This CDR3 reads CASSLQHLGTGLYEQYF. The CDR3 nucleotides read TGTGCCAGCAGCCTCCAACATTTGGGCACAGGGCTCTACGAGCAGTACTTC.

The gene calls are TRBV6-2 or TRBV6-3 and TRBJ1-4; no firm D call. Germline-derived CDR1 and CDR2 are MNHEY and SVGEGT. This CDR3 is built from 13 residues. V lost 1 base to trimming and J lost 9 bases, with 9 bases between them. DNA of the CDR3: TGTGCCAGCAGTTACTTAAAATATAAAAAACTGTTTTTT. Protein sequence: CASSYLKYKKLFF.

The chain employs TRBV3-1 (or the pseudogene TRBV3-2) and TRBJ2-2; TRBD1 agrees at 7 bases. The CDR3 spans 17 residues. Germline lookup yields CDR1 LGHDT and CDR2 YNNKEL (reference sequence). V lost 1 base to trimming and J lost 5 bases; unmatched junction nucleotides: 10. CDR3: CASSQGFSDRATGELFF. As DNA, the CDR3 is TGTGCCAGCAGCCAAGGGTTTAGTGACAGGGCGACCGGGGAGCTGTTTTTT.

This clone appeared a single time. CDR3 region: CASGTGSYEQYF. CDR3 coding DNA: TGCGCCAGCGGGACAGGGTCCTACGAGCAGTACTTC. The chain recombines TRBV5-1 with TRBJ2-7, with 9 bases lining up with TRBD1. This CDR3 contains 12 residues. V lost 7 bases and J lost 1; bases outside the gene matches: 0. Per germline, CDR1 SGHRS and CDR2 YFSETQ.